A selection of T cell receptor beta chains follows, all from one sample in a study of response to subunit inactivated influenza vaccine. MiXCR, applied by TCRdb to the RT-PCR reads, yields one record per CDR3 protein. Of about 540,000 distinct CDR3 sequences listed, approximately 20% are singletons. These data were also reused for a study on T cells expressing NK-cell markers.

Sequenced material: CD4+ T cells sorted from PBMCs, taken roughly 13 days after vaccination. The source of these receptors is a man aged 45-65 years who received an inactivated influenza vaccine. The CDR3 runs from the conserved cysteine through the conserved F or W. The order of the fields is clone size, D gene, V gene, J gene, CDR3 DNA, CDR3 protein. D genes are given only for firm matches. Size is stated for part of the rows, as once, few or many counts, or as a class when the clone is expanded.

clone size: many
D gene: -
V gene: TRBV7-2
J gene: TRBJ2-1
CDR3 DNA: TGTGCCAGCAGCTTAGCGTTTAGCGGCGCCTACAATGAGCAGTTCTTC
CDR3 protein: CASSLAFSGAYNEQFF

clone size: few
D gene: -
V gene: TRBV5-6
J gene: TRBJ1-5
CDR3 DNA: TGTGCCAGCAGCTTGGGGTGGAGGCAGCCCCAGCATTTT
CDR3 protein: CASSLGWRQPQHF

clone size: few
D gene: -
V gene: TRBV20-1
J gene: TRBJ2-1
CDR3 DNA: TGCAGTGCTAGCCTGGGTCGTTACAATGAGCAGTTCTTC
CDR3 protein: CSASLGRYNEQFF

clone size: -
D gene: TRBD1
V gene: TRBV6-2/TRBV6-3
J gene: TRBJ2-1
CDR3 DNA: TGTGCCAGCAGTTACCGGACAGGGGGAAGTTACAATGAGCAGTTCTTC
CDR3 protein: CASSYRTGGSYNEQFF

clone size: -
D gene: TRBD2
V gene: TRBV12-3/TRBV12-4
J gene: TRBJ2-5
CDR3 DNA: TGTGCCAGCAGCCGGATCCGGACTAGCGGCCAAGAGACCCAGTACTTC
CDR3 protein: CASSRIRTSGQETQYF

clone size: few
D gene: -
V gene: TRBV20-1
J gene: TRBJ1-5
CDR3 DNA: TGCAGTGCTAGAGATGCACCTTATAGCAATCAGCCCCAGCATTTT
CDR3 protein: CSARDAPYSNQPQHF

clone size: few
D gene: -
V gene: TRBV5-1
J gene: TRBJ1-1
CDR3 DNA: TGCGCCAGCAGCTTGGCGACGGGGGCGAACACTGAAGCTTTCTTT
CDR3 protein: CASSLATGANTEAFF

clone size: -
D gene: -
V gene: TRBV28
J gene: TRBJ1-2
CDR3 DNA: TGTGCCAGCAGTTTTTCGGGGAGGAATGGCTACACCTTC
CDR3 protein: CASSFSGRNGYTF

clone size: few
D gene: TRBD2
V gene: TRBV20-1
J gene: TRBJ2-7
CDR3 DNA: TGCAGTGCTAGAGATGTCGTCCTAGCGGGAGTTCAAGAGCAGTACTTC
CDR3 protein: CSARDVVLAGVQEQYF

clone size: few
D gene: TRBD1
V gene: TRBV24-1
J gene: TRBJ2-1
CDR3 DNA: TGTGCCACCAGTGATGTCCAGGGGGCTTGGAATGAGCAGTTCTTC
CDR3 protein: CATSDVQGAWNEQFF

clone size: -
D gene: TRBD2
V gene: TRBV29-1
J gene: TRBJ2-4
CDR3 DNA: TGCAGCGTCCAAGCGGGGGGGAAAAACATTCAGTACTTC
CDR3 protein: CSVQAGGKNIQYF

clone size: -
D gene: -
V gene: TRBV14
J gene: TRBJ1-2
CDR3 DNA: TGTGCCAGCAGCCGGGGTCCTAACTATGGCTACACCTTC
CDR3 protein: CASSRGPNYGYTF

clone size: -
D gene: -
V gene: TRBV4-2
J gene: TRBJ1-2
CDR3 DNA: TGTGCCAGCAGCCAAGGCGGGGATAACTATGGCTACACCTTC
CDR3 protein: CASSQGGDNYGYTF

clone size: -
D gene: -
V gene: TRBV20-1
J gene: TRBJ1-1
CDR3 DNA: TGCAGTGCTAGCTCGTGGGTTGAAGCTTTCTTT
CDR3 protein: CSASSWVEAFF

clone size: few
D gene: -
V gene: TRBV5-1
J gene: TRBJ1-1
CDR3 DNA: TGCGCCAGCAGCCGAACGGGCGGTTCTAACACTGAAGCTTTCTTT
CDR3 protein: CASSRTGGSNTEAFF

clone size: many
D gene: -
V gene: TRBV7-9
J gene: TRBJ2-6
CDR3 DNA: TGTGCCAGCAGCTTCTTCACGTCCTCCGGGGCCAACGTCCTGACTTTC
CDR3 protein: CASSFFTSSGANVLTF

clone size: few
D gene: TRBD1
V gene: TRBV6-5
J gene: TRBJ2-5
CDR3 DNA: TGTGCCAGCAGTTACCCAGGACAGGCGGAGACCCAGTACTTC
CDR3 protein: CASSYPGQAETQYF

clone size: few
D gene: TRBD1
V gene: TRBV10-3
J gene: TRBJ1-6
CDR3 DNA: TGTGCCAGCGGACAGGGTGGATCACCCCTCCACTTT
CDR3 protein: CASGQGGSPLHF

clone size: few
D gene: -
V gene: TRBV29-1
J gene: TRBJ2-7
CDR3 DNA: TGCAGCGTAGGGACGGTCTACGAGCAGTACTTC
CDR3 protein: CSVGTVYEQYF

clone size: few
D gene: -
V gene: TRBV5-5
J gene: TRBJ2-1
CDR3 DNA: TGTGCCAGCAGATTAATGCACGACAATGAGCAGTTCTTC
CDR3 protein: CASRLMHDNEQFF

clone size: few
D gene: TRBD1
V gene: TRBV6-2/TRBV6-3
J gene: TRBJ2-5
CDR3 DNA: TGTGCCAGCAGTTACCACAGGGGTCAAGAGACCCAGTACTTC
CDR3 protein: CASSYHRGQETQYF

clone size: -
D gene: -
V gene: TRBV5-1
J gene: TRBJ2-4
CDR3 DNA: TGCGCCAGCAGCTTGAGCAATGGGACGTACTTTGGAGCCAAAAACATTCAGTACTTC
CDR3 protein: CASSLSNGTYFGAKNIQYF

clone size: many
D gene: TRBD2
V gene: TRBV5-1
J gene: TRBJ2-5
CDR3 DNA: TGTGCCAGCTCACCGGGACTAGCGGGACAAGAGACCCAGTACTTC
CDR3 protein: CASSPGLAGQETQYF

clone size: few
D gene: -
V gene: TRBV6-2/TRBV6-3
J gene: TRBJ2-2
CDR3 DNA: TGTGCCAGCAGTTACACCGCTAGAAAATCGAACACCGGGGAGCTGTTTTTT
CDR3 protein: CASSYTARKSNTGELFF